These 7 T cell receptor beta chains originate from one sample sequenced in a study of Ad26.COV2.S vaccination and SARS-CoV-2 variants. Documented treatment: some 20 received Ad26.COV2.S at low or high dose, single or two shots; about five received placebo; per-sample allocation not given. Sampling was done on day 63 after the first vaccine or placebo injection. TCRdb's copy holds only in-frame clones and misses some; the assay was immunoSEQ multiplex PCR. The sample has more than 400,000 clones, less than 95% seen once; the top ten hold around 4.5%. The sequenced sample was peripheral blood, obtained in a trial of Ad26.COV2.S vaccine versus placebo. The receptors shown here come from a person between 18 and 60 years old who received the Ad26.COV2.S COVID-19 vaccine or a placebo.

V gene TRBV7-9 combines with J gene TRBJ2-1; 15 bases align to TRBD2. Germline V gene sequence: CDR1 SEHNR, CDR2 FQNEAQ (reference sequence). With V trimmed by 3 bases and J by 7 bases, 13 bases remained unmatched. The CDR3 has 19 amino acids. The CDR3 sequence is CASSFPRTSGRASGNEQFF. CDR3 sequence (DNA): TGTGCCAGCAGCTTCCCCAGGACTAGCGGGAGGGCCTCGGGGAATGAGCAGTTCTTC.

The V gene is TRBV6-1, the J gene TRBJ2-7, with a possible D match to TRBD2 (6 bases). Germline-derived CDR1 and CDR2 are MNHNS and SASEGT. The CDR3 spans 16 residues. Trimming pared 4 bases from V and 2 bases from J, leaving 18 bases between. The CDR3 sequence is CASSVGPLTGAYEQYF. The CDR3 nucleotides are TGTGCCAGCAGTGTCGGACCGTTGACGGGGGCCTACGAGCAGTACTTC.

This CDR3 is CASIRDSYNEQFF. CDR3 bases: TGTGCCAGCATACGGGACTCCTACAATGAGCAGTTCTTC. This chain joins TRBV2 and TRBJ2-1; a weak D match, TRBD2 (5 bases). The CDR3 has 13 residues. From germline, CDR1 is SNHLY and CDR2 FYNNEI. V lost 7 bases and J 0 bases, leaving 7 bases between the germline ends.

CDR3 sequence (DNA): TGCAGTGCTGTCACCTACGAGCAGTACTTC. This gives the protein CSAVTYEQYF. V is TRBV20-1 and J is TRBJ2-7; no reliable D call. Per the germline V gene, CDR1 is DFQATT and CDR2 is SNEGSKA (reference sequence). The V end lost 5 bases, the J end lost 2 bases, and 4 bases lay between the germline ends. This CDR3 comprises 10 residues.

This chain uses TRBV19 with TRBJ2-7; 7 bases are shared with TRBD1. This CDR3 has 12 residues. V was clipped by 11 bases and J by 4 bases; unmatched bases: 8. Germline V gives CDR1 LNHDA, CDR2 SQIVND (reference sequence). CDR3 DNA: TGTGCCGGAAAGGACAGGCTATACGAGCAGTACTTC. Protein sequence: CAGKDRLYEQYF.

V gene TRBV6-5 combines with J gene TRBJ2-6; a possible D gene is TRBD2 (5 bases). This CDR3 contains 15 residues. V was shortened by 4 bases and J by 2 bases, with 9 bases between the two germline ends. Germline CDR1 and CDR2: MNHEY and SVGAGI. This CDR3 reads CASSFLGAGANVLTF. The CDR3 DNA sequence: TGTGCCAGCAGTTTTCTCGGGGCTGGGGCCAACGTCCTGACTTTC.

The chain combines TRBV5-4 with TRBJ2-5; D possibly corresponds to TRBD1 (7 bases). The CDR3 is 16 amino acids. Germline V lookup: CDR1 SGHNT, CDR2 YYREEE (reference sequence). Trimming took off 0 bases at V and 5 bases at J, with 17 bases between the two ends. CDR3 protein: CASSLDRASGGETQYF. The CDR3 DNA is TGTGCCAGCAGCTTGGACCGGGCCTCAGGGGGGGAGACCCAGTACTTC.